This T cell receptor beta chain was identified during a study of blood T cells in healthy people across ages. Germline V gives CDR1 LNHDA, CDR2 SQIVND (reference sequence). The length of the CDR3 is 16 residues. Trimming took 3 bases from V and 0 from J; bases not matched to a gene: 8. A second 7 to 11 cycle PCR used barcoded and J-beta primers. Any given sample supplied a minimum of 2.5 million CDR3-containing paired-end reads. TCRdb used MiXCR to reprocess the 5' RACE reads, holding one entry per CDR3 protein. The table lists fewer than 800,000 distinct CDR3 sequences, approximately 25% of them singletons. The same specimen was also included in a second study, on T cells of mothers and their children. That report adds: Among related mother-child pairs, overlap was slightly higher than in unrelated pairs, though not significantly.

The receptor comes from a boy aged 10-17 years in good health. V gene TRBV19 combines with J gene TRBJ2-7, with 7 bases fitting TRBD1. Sequenced sample: blood. The CDR3 sequence: CASSIRRGTASYEQYF. In DNA form, the CDR3 reads TGTGCCAGTAGTATCCGTCGAGGGACAGCCTCCTACGAGCAGTACTTC.